This record looks at one T cell receptor (beta chain) sequence and its context. This clonotype has at least ten counts. Its antigen has not been determined. Base qualities are not at hand, and no much larger clone is one base apart. The iRepertoire nested amplicon-rescue multiplex PCR (arm-PCR) platform was used to amplify TCR alpha and beta CDR3 regions from RNA. The input for one-step reverse transcription and amplification was about 100-400 ng of tissue mRNA or PBMC total RNA. Following bead purification, Illumina adapters were added by a secondary multiplex PCR, and the libraries were gel-purified between 200 and 400 bp. Demultiplexing relied on internal 6-nucleotide barcodes carried by the libraries. The libraries were sequenced on an Illumina MiSeq using 2x220 or 2x250 nucleotide paired-end reads. The authors' pipeline ran thus. Paired reads were merged with FLASH 1.2.11 and aligned to the GRCh37 human genome with BWA-MEM before extracting TRA and TRB reads. An IMGT-derived reference of cassette sequences and CDR3 motifs, with pseudogenes included, was used for V and J assignment. Reads were translated in three frames, and productive CDR3s were defined as those with a C...FGXG motif and no stop codons. A clonotype was defined as a unique combination of a V-J cassette pair and a CDR3 amino acid sequence. Filtering of reads was based on Hamming distance, with the threshold set by the sequence error rate of each sample in mapped regions. In-frame beta chains were kept once TCRdb had trimmed the public reads at Q25 with fastp and called clones with MiXCR. Rows merge per CDR3 protein into single entries with the most common DNA and genes. TCRdb assigned the V and J calls; the authors' analysis was not used. This sample gives around 350,000 distinct CDR3 sequences in total; around 38% of them show up just once. The top ten hold 12% of the sample.

Immediately after resection, surgical brain or tumor specimens were cryofrozen in liquid nitrogen, and peripheral blood cells were collected at the same time. The CDR3 goes from the cysteine to the phenylalanine over 15 residues. The CDR3 DNA has 45 bases and is translated from base 1. The junction shows trimming of 2 bases on V and 6 bases on J, plus 11 bases between the germline ends. CDR1 and CDR2 (MNHEY, SVGEGT) derive from the germline V gene. This entry is derived from a study of glioma-infiltrating T cells (dated by TCRdb to between 2015 and 2016). About the study as a whole: The low-grade gliomas were WHO grade II oligodendrogliomas or astrocytomas, while the glioblastomas were WHO grade IV tumors sampled at initial diagnosis rather than at recurrent diagnosis. Before surgery, glioma patients were given dexamethasone for six or fewer days. Sequencing coverage of roughly 4.5- to 10-fold of roughly one million peripheral T cells was targeted for blood libraries. Glioma tissue, non-neoplastic brain tissue and matched peripheral blood mononuclear cells were used as sources from which TCR alpha- and beta-chain repertoires were sequenced. Each tissue-infiltrating repertoire was compared with the same patient's peripheral blood repertoire to measure divergence between tissue and blood T-cell populations. The paired cohort comprised three low-grade glioma patients, 7 or 8 primary glioblastoma patients and three non-glioma patients contributing non-neoplastic brain tissue.

The full study reports these points: Patients with low tissue-blood divergence were marked by a signature set of shared blood CDR3 motifs, and this signature set was depleted in highly divergent patients. Small numbers underpinned the group comparisons: about eight glioblastoma patients, three low-grade glioma patients and three non-neoplastic patients. Very few CDR3 sequences were found to be shared between tissue and blood, and this scarcity was attributed to high CDR3 diversity and limited sampling. In non-neoplastic patients, VJ-independent divergence between tissue and blood fell below expectation, whereas in all gliomas, and especially in low-grade gliomas, the divergence rose above expectation.

This TCR derives from a human donor with low-grade glioma or glioblastoma, undergoing nonglioma brain surgery, or in good health (not recorded which). Recombination connected TRBV6-2 or TRBV6-3 to TRBJ1-6; perhaps TRBD1 is the D gene, with 6 bases matching. Sequences were obtained from glioma tissue, nonneoplastic brain tissue, or PBMCs (not recorded which). CDR3 sequence: CASSYARQVNSPLHF. The sequence in DNA is TGTGCCAGCAGTTACGCCCGACAGGTTAATTCACCCCTCCACTTT.